Below, 15 T cell receptor beta chains from the same sample are listed, as sequenced in a study of cytomegalovirus exposure and HLA in healthy donors. 13 Jbeta primers and 60 Vbeta primers were used for the PCR. The table came from immunoSEQ multiplex PCR; TCRdb's copy has only in-frame clones and leaves some out. In the table there are some 160,000 clones, around 74% of which are singletons. Sequencing input: PBMCs. The receptors stem from a woman in her thirties in good health and CMV-seronegative.

This clone was found a few times. Relative to the germline gene, one junction end is altered; a read error may explain this. The sample holds other DNA sequences that translate to the same CDR3. This rearrangement joins TRBV7-8 to TRBJ2-7; D call uncertain. Germline CDR1 and CDR2: SGHVS and FQNEAQ. The CDR3 spans 13 residues. The DNA for the CDR3 is TGTTCCAGCAACGAAAAGCAGGCATACGAGCAGTACTTC. The encoded protein is CSSNEKQAYEQYF.

The sample holds a few counts of this clone. The genes are TRBV18 and TRBJ1-1, with a weak D call TRBD1 (5 bases). V was pared by 2 bases and J by 4 bases, with 11 bases between. This CDR3 region has 14 residues. Germline V gene sequence: CDR1 KGHSH, CDR2 LQKENI. CDR3 DNA sequence: TGTGCCAGCTCACCAAGTCAGGGAGGCACTGAAGCTTTCTTT. This codes for CASSPSQGGTEAFF.

The chain carries TRBV6-6 and TRBJ1-3, with D maybe TRBD1 (5 bases). The V end was cut by 2 bases, the J end by 0 bases, with 8 bases between. Germline CDR1 MNHNY, CDR2 SVGAGI (reference sequence). This CDR3 contains 15 residues. The CDR3 DNA reads as TGTGCCAGCAGTTACGGGACTGACTCTGGAAACACCATATATTTT. Translated: CASSYGTDSGNTIYF.

V gene TRBV5-1 combines with J gene TRBJ1-5; D not resolved. Trimming pared 0 bases from V and 2 bases from J, leaving 12 bases between. The CDR3 is 16 residues long. Looked up from germline, CDR1 is SGHRS and CDR2 is YFSETQ. CDR3 sequence (DNA): TGCGCCAGCAGCTTGGGGGAGGGAGATGGCAATCAGCCCCAGCATTTT. Protein sequence: CASSLGEGDGNQPQHF.

In this sample, this clone turned up once. The chain links TRBV28 to TRBJ2-7; the match to TRBD1 covers 7 bases. Germline assignment: CDR1 MDHEN and CDR2 SYDVKM. The CDR3 covers 13 residues. Unmatched junction bases numbered 8, after V lost 6 bases and J lost 6 bases. The CDR3 DNA reads TGTGCCAGCAGCTTGACAGGGAAGGGCGAGCAGTACTTC. It encodes CASSLTGKGEQYF.

This clone was seen a handful of times. V gene TRBV5-1 combines with J gene TRBJ2-5; 9 bases fit TRBD2. The CDR3 runs to 14 residues. Germline values: CDR1 SGHRS, CDR2 YFSETQ. V lost 5 bases, J lost 3 bases, and 5 bases stayed unmatched. Here the CDR3 reads CASSSAGGEETQYF. In nucleotides, the CDR3 is TGCGCCAGCAGTTCCGCGGGGGGGGAAGAGACCCAGTACTTC.

V and J are TRBV7-9 and TRBJ1-2, with a weak D call TRBD1 (6 bases). The CDR3 runs 14 residues. Between the trimmed V and J ends, which lost 0 bases and 5 bases, there was a span of 10 bases. Germline V gene data show CDR1 as SEHNR and CDR2 as FQNEAQ (reference sequence). The CDR3 region is CASSLAPGEYGYTF. The CDR3 nucleotides are TGTGCCAGCAGCTTAGCGCCAGGGGAGTATGGCTACACCTTC.

This clone has only one observation. The V gene is TRBV5-4, the J gene TRBJ2-2; tentatively, D is TRBD1 (5 bases). The CDR3 loop spans 14 amino acids. The germline V gene encodes CDR1 SGHNT and CDR2 YYREEE (reference sequence). V was trimmed by 5 bases and J by 3 bases, leaving 11 bases between them. CDR3 bases: TGTGCCAGCAGTTTTGGACAATACACCGGGGAGCTGTTTTTT. Protein: CASSFGQYTGELFF.

The V and J genes are TRBV6-5 and TRBJ1-2; 8 nucleotides align to TRBD1. The junction had 11 bases not matched to a gene; V was cut back by 4 bases and J by 7 bases. The CDR3 covers 15 residues. Germline values: CDR1 MNHEY, CDR2 SVGAGI. Here the CDR3 reads CASSSSQGASSGYTF. The CDR3 nucleotides are TGTGCCAGCAGTTCGAGTCAGGGGGCAAGCAGTGGCTACACCTTC.

V gene TRBV7-8 combines with J gene TRBJ2-5; 8 nucleotides agree with TRBD1. The DNA end lines up better with TRBJ2-7; the J call may be wrong. CDR3 length: 15 residues. Germline CDR1 and CDR2: SGHVS and FQNEAQ. The chain's CDR3 is CASSSHWTGPYEQYF. CDR3 nucleotide sequence: TGTGCCAGCAGCTCGCACTGGACAGGGCCCTACGAGCAGTACTTC.

V usage is TRBV7-2 and J usage is TRBJ2-7, with TRBD1 identical over 8 bases. The CDR3 has 14 residues. CDR1 SGHTA and CDR2 FQGNSA come from the germline V gene. V gave up 5 bases and J gave up 4 bases; unmatched junction bases: 7. In DNA form, the CDR3 reads TGTGCCAGCAGCCCCGGGACAGGTGCATACGAGCAGTACTTC. Protein sequence: CASSPGTGAYEQYF.

The rearrangement joins TRBV5-1 to TRBJ2-3; the D gene is possibly TRBD2 (6 bases). CDR3 size: 20 residues. CDR1 is SGHRS, CDR2 YFSETQ, per germline. The V end lost 4 bases, the J end lost 2 bases, and 29 bases lay between the germline ends. CDR3 nucleotides: TGCGCCAGCAGCGCTTCGGACACCCATCGGGCGGGGCCCTTCACAGATACGCAGTATTTT. It specifies CASSASDTHRAGPFTDTQYF.

This sequence joins TRBV19 and TRBJ2-1; 7 nucleotides line up with TRBD2. Germline CDR1 LNHDA, CDR2 SQIVND (reference sequence). After removal of 2 bases from V and 3 bases from J, the junction contained 7 bases not matched to a gene. The CDR3 has 16 amino acids. The CDR3 nucleotides read TGTGCCAGTAGTATACGATCCGGGGGGTTCTACAATGAGCAGTTCTTC. Residues: CASSIRSGGFYNEQFF.

The chain couples TRBV6-5 to TRBJ2-5; 9 bases line up with TRBD2. Matching the DNA end better, TRBJ2-7 makes the J call doubtful. Germline CDR1 is MNHEY and CDR2 is SVGAGI. The CDR3 loop spans 15 amino acids. The CDR3 reads CASKGDGGGEYEQYF. CDR3 DNA: TGTGCCAGCAAGGGAGACGGCGGGGGGGAGTACGAGCAGTACTTC.

The chain uses TRBV25-1 and TRBJ1-1, with D possibly TRBD1 on 5 matching bases. The CDR3 has 12 residues. In germline, CDR1 is MGHDK, CDR2 SYGVNS. Trimming pared 4 bases from V and 4 bases from J, leaving 7 bases between. The CDR3 spells CASSGQGTEAFF. CDR3 DNA: TGTGCCAGCAGTGGGCAGGGCACTGAAGCTTTCTTT.